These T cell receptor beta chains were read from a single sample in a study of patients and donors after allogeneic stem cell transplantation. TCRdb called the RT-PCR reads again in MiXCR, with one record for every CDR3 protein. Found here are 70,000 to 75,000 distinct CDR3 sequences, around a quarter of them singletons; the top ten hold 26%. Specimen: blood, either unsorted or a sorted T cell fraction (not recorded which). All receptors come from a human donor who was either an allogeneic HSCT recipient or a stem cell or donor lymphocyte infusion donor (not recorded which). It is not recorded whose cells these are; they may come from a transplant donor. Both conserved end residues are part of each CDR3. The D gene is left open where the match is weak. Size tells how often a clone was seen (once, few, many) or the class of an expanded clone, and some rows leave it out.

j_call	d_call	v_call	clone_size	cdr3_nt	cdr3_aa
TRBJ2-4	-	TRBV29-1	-	TGCAGCGTCCAAATAGCCAAAAACATTCAGTACTTC	CSVQIAKNIQYF
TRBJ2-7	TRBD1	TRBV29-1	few	TGCAGCGTTGAAGTAGGTCGGGACAGGGACTACGAGCAGTACTTC	CSVEVGRDRDYEQYF
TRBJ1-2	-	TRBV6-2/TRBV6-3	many	TGTGCCAGCAGTTACGGCGGGACGGTCTATGGCTACACCTTC	CASSYGGTVYGYTF
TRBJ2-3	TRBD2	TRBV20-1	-	TGCAGTGCTAGAGGCGGACTAGCGGTTACAGATACGCAGTATTTT	CSARGGLAVTDTQYF
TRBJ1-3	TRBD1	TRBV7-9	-	TGTGCCAGCAGCTTAGAAGGGGGCCCAGGAAACACCATATATTTT	CASSLEGGPGNTIYF
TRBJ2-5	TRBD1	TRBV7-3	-	TGTGCCAGCAGCTTCCTCGGACAGGTCCAAGAGACCCAGTACTTC	CASSFLGQVQETQYF
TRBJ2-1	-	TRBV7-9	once	TGTGCCAGCAGCTCCCGGGTCTCAAGGCGCAATGAGCAGTTCTTC	CASSSRVSRRNEQFF
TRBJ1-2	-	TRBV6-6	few	TGTGCCAGCAGGGGAGCAGGGGCGAACTATGGCTACACCTTC	CASRGAGANYGYTF
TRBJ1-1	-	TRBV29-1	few	TGCAGCGTTGATAGACAGAACCTAAACACTGAAGCTTTCTTT	CSVDRQNLNTEAFF
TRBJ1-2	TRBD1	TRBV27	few	TGTGCCAGCAGTTTGGGCAGGGGGTCCTTACGCTATGGCTACACCTTC	CASSLGRGSLRYGYTF
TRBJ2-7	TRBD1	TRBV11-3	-	TGTGCCACTTCGGGACAGCCCTCCTACGAGCAGTACTTC	CATSGQPSYEQYF
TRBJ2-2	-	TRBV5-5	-	TGTGCCAGCAGCGACCATTTACGGACGAACACCGGGGAGCTGTTTTTT	CASSDHLRTNTGELFF
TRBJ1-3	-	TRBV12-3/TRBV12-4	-	TGTGCCAGCAGTCCGACAAGGCGGATAGGGGCTGGAAACACCATATATTTT	CASSPTRRIGAGNTIYF
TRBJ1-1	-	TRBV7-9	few	TGTGCCAGCAGCTTAGGTACCCCCAGGATTACTGAAGCTTTCTTT	CASSLGTPRITEAFF
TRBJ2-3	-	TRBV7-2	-	TGTGCCAGCAGCCCTCTTGGCTCCCCCAGTACGCAGTATTTT	CASSPLGSPSTQYF
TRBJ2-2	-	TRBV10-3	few	TGTGCCATCAGTGACCAGGTGGCCGATTTCGGGGAGCTGTTTTTT	CAISDQVADFGELFF
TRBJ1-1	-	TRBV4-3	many	TGCGCCAGCAGCCAAGTAGACACCAACACTGAAGCTTTCTTT	CASSQVDTNTEAFF